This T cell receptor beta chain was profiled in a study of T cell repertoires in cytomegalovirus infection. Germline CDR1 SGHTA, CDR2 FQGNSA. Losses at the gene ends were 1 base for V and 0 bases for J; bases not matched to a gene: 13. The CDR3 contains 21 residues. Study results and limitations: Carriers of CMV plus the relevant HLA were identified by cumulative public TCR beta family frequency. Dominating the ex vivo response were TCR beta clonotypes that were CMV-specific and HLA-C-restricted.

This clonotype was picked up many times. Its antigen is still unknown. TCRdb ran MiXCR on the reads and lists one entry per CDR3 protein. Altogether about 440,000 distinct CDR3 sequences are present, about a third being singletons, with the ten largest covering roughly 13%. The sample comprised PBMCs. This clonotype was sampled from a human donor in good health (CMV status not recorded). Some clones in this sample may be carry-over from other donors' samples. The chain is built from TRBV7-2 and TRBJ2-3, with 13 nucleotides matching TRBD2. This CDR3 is CASSLVPGLAGPSSSTDTQYF. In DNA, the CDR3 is TGTGCCAGCAGCTTAGTTCCGGGACTAGCGGGGCCCTCTTCTAGCACAGATACGCAGTATTTT.